This T cell receptor (beta chain) appears in the sequencing data of a study of T cell repertoires in cytomegalovirus infection. Study as a whole: Public TCR beta signatures marked donors with CMV infection and the matching HLA. Overall study results and limits: Dominating the ex vivo response were TCR beta clonotypes that were CMV-specific and HLA-C-restricted. Carriage of CMV together with the relevant HLA was identifiable through cumulative public TCR beta family frequency.

This clonotype was counted a few times. Its antigen is not identified. This CDR3 is 15 amino acids long. The trim removed 8 bases at V and 3 bases at J, leaving 7 bases unmatched. Germline assignment: CDR1 LNHDA and CDR2 SQIVND (reference sequence). MiXCR, applied by TCRdb to the reads, yields one record per CDR3 protein. The sample has 680,000 or so distinct CDR3 sequences, approximately 40% seen once. The genes are TRBV19 and TRBJ2-2, with 9 bases matching TRBD1. This sequence originates from a human donor in good health (CMV status not recorded). Some clones in this sample may be carry-over from other donors' samples. Material for sequencing was PBMCs. The CDR3 is CASVRDRVYTGELFF. CDR3 coding DNA: TGTGCCAGTGTCCGGGACAGGGTGTACACCGGGGAGCTGTTTTTT.